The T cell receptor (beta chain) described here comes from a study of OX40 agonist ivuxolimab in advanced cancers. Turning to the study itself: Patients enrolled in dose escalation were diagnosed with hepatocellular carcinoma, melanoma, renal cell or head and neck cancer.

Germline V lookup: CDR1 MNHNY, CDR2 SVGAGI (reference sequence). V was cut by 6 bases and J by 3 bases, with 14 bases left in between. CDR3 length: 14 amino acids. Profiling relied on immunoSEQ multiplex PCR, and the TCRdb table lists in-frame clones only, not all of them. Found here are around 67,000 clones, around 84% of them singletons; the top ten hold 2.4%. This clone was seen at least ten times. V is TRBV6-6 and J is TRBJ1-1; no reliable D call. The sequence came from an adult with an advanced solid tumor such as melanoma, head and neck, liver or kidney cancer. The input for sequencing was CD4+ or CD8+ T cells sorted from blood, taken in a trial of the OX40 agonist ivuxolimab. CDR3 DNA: TGTGCCAGCAGACAGCCGGACGGGGACACTGAAGCTTTCTTT. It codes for CASRQPDGDTEAFF.